These 7 T cell receptor beta chains were sequenced from one sample in a study of T cell repertoires in cytomegalovirus infection. For these receptors, no antigen is known. TCRdb reprocessed the reads with MiXCR, giving one entry per CDR3 protein. This repertoire shows around 710,000 distinct CDR3 sequences, approximately 32% found once; its top ten account for around 13%. The specimen comprised cultured CD8+ T cells from PBMCs, sampled from culture after CMV antigen stimulation. Every receptor here comes from a human donor in good health (CMV status not recorded). Some clones in this sample may be carry-over from other donors' samples.

This clonotype was counted between two and nine times. CDR3 nucleotides: TGTGCCAGCAGCTTAGCGGTTCGCTCCTACGAGCAGTACTTC. Translated, it gives CASSLAVRSYEQYF. The chain recombines TRBV7-9 with TRBJ2-7; unclear D gene. V was clipped by 0 bases and J by 0 bases, with 6 bases between them. Germline V gives CDR1 SEHNR, CDR2 FQNEAQ (reference sequence). The CDR3 extends over 14 amino acids.

This clonotype was detected many times. This chain uses TRBV7-8 with TRBJ1-2; the D gene is possibly TRBD1 (6 bases). CDR3 length equals 13 residues. CDR1 is SGHVS, CDR2 FQNEAQ, per germline. Trimming shortened V by 1 base and J by 8 bases, and 11 bases separated the two germline ends. CDR3 nucleotide sequence: TGTGCCAGCAGCTTAGATGGGGGGCCGGGCTACACCTTC. The encoded protein is CASSLDGGPGYTF.

This clonotype was counted many times. The V gene is TRBV7-9, the J gene TRBJ2-7, with TRBD2 identical over 7 bases. This CDR3 spans 16 amino acids. Germline-derived CDR1 and CDR2 are SEHNR and FQNEAQ (reference sequence). V shed 3 bases and J 2 bases; nucleotides not matched to a gene: 10. The CDR3 DNA reads TGTGCCAGCAGCTTCGGTGGGGGGGATGAAACCTACGAGCAGTACTTC. Amino acids: CASSFGGGDETYEQYF.

The gene calls are TRBV7-9 and TRBJ2-1; 9 bases agree with TRBD1. Per the germline V gene, CDR1 is SEHNR and CDR2 is FQNEAQ (reference sequence). V trimming: 3 bases; J trimming: 7 bases; junction bases outside the gene matches: 4. The CDR3 loop spans 14 amino acids. The CDR3 spells CASSFVGQGNEQFF. CDR3 nucleotides: TGTGCCAGCAGCTTCGTAGGACAGGGGAATGAGCAGTTCTTC.

This clonotype turned up a few times. The chain is built from TRBV12-3 or TRBV12-4 and TRBJ1-2; TRBD1 is a possible D gene (6 bases). The CDR3 has 17 residues. The V and J ends lost 7 bases and 1 base respectively, with 22 bases between them. In DNA, the CDR3 is TGTGCCAGCACCTTGAGCCCGGGACAAAGCTTTAACTATGGCTACACCTTC. Its translation is CASTLSPGQSFNYGYTF.

The rearrangement uses TRBV20-1 and TRBJ1-1, with 8 bases that match TRBD1. This CDR3 is built from 15 residues. Germline CDR1 is DFQATT and CDR2 is SNEGSKA (reference sequence). V was clipped by 0 bases and J by 5 bases; unmatched bases: 8. The CDR3 nucleotides read TGCAGTGCTAGAGATATGCGACAGGGGTATACTGAAGCTTTCTTT. It specifies CSARDMRQGYTEAFF.

A few counts support this clonotype. One end of the junction varies from germline; a read error may be responsible. The chain recombines TRBV27 with TRBJ2-7, with a tentative D call TRBD1 (6 bases). The length of the CDR3 is 18 residues. Germline V CDR1 and CDR2: MNHEY, SMNVEV (reference sequence). CDR3 nucleotide sequence: TGTGCCAGCAGTCTATCAGTTCAGTGGACAGCATTTCCCTACGAGCAGTACTTC. Protein: CASSLSVQWTAFPYEQYF.